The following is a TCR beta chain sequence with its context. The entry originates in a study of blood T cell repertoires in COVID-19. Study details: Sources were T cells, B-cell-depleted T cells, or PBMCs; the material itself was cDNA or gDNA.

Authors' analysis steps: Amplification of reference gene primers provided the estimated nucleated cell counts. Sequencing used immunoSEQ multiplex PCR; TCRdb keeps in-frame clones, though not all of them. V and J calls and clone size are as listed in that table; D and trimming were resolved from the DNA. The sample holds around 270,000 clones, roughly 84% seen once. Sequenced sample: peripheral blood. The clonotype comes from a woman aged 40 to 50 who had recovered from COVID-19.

CDR3 region: CASSVGPNTEAFF. The CDR3 DNA sequence: TGTGCCAGCAGCGTAGGGCCAAACACTGAAGCTTTCTTT. The chain joins TRBV9 to TRBJ1-1; no firm D call. This CDR3 region has 13 residues. Germline values: CDR1 SGDLS, CDR2 YYNGEE. V lost 0 bases and J 2 bases, leaving 5 bases between the germline ends.